The clone carrying this TCR beta chain was seen a handful of times. Its antigen is unidentified. This entry belongs to a study of T-cell reconstitution after alpha-beta-depleted transplantation in children. Whole-study results and caveats: By about two months after transplant, alpha-beta T cells reportedly arose from several hundred graft clones that had expanded. T-cell counts and diversity were attributed mostly to newly produced T cells one year after transplant.

Unique molecular identifiers were used to barcode this TCRbeta library. TCRdb re-called the PCR reads through MiXCR, storing one row per CDR3 protein. The sample holds 500,000 to 650,000 distinct CDR3 sequences; approximately 10% are singletons and the top ten take 12% to 15%. V trimming: 3 bases; J trimming: 0 bases; junction bases outside the gene matches: 5. The CDR3 is made up of 16 amino acids. Germline V CDR1 and CDR2: SGHDN, FVKESK. The V gene is TRBV14, the J gene TRBJ2-1; 7 bases are shared with TRBD2. The origin of this receptor is a female patient under 10 years old who had a stem cell transplant for aplastic anemia, so the T cells may come from the graft donor. Material: PBMCs, mostly from graft donor cells, obtained 180 days after TCRalphabeta/CD19-depleted stem cell transplant. CDR3 nucleotides: TGTGCCAGCAGCCAGCCGCTAGCGGACTCCTACAATGAGCAGTTCTTC. Encoded protein: CASSQPLADSYNEQFF. Full variable domain (rest looked up from reference TRBV14 and TRBJ2-1): EAGVTQFPSHSVIEKGQTVTLRCDPISGHDNLYWYRRVMGKEIKFLLHFVKESKQDESGMPNNRFLAERTGGTYSTLKVQPAELEDSGVYFCASSQPLADSYNEQFFGPGTRLTVL.